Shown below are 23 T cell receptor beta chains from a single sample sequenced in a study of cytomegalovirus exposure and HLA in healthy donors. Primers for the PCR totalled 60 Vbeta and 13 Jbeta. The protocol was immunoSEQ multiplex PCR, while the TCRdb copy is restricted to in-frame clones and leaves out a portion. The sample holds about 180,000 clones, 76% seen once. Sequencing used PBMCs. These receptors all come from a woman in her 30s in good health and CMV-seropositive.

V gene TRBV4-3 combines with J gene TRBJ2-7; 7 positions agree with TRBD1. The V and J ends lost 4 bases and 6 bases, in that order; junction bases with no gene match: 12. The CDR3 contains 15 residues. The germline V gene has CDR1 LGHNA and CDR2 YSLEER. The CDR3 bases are TGCGCCAGCAGCCTTTCCCGGGACAGAAGGTTCGAGCAGTACTTC. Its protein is CASSLSRDRRFEQYF.

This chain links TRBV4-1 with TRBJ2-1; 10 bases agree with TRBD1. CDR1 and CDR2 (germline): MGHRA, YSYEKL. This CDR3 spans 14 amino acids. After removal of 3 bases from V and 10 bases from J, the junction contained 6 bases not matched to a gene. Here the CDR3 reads CASSHMTGGGEQFF. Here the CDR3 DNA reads TGCGCCAGCAGCCATATGACAGGGGGCGGGGAGCAGTTCTTC.

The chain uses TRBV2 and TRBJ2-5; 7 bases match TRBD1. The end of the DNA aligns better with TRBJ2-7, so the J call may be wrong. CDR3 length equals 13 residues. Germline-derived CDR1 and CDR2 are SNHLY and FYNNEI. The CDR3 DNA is TGTGCCAGCAGAAGACAGGGTTCGGACGAGCAGTACTTC. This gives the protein CASRRQGSDEQYF.

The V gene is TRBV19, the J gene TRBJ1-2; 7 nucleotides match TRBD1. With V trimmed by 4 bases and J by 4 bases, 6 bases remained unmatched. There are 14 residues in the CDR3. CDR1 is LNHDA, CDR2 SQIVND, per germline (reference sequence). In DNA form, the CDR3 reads TGTGCCAGTAGTACCGGGACAGCTTCCTATGGCTACACCTTC. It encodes CASSTGTASYGYTF.

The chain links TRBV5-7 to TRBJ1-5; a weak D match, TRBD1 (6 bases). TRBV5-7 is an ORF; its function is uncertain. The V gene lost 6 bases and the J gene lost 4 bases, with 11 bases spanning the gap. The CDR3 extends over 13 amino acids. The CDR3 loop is CASILQGNQPQHF. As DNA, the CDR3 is TGTGCCAGCATCCTCCAGGGGAATCAGCCCCAGCATTTT.

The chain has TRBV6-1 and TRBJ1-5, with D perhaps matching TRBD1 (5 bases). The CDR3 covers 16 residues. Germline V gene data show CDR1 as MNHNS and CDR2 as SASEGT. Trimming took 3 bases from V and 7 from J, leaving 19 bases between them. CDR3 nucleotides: TGTGCCAGCAGTGATTTGTTAGGGGATCGTGTACAGCCCCAGCATTTT. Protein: CASSDLLGDRVQPQHF.

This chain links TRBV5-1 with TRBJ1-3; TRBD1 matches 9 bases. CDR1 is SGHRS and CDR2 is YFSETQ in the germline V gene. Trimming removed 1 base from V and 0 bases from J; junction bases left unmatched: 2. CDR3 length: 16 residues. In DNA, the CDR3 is TGCGCCAGCAGCTTGCAGGGACAGGGCTCTGGAAACACCATATATTTT. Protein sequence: CASSLQGQGSGNTIYF.

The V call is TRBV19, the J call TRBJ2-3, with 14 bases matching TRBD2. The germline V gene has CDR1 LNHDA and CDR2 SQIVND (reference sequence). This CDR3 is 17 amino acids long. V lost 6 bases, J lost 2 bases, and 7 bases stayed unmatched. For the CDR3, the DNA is TGTGCCAGTAGACGGACTAGCGGGGGGACTTTCACAGATACGCAGTATTTT. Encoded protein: CASRRTSGGTFTDTQYF.

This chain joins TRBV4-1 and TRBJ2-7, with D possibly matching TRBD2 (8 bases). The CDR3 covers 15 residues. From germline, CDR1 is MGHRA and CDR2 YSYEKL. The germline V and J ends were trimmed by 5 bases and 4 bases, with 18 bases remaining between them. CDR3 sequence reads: CASSAGGQVSYEQYF. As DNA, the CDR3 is TGCGCCAGCAGCGCGGGAGGACAGGTGTCTTACGAGCAGTACTTC.

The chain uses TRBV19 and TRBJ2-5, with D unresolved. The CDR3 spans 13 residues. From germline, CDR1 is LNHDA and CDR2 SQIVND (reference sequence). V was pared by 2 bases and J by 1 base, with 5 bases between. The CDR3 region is CASSINFQETQYF. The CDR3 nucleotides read TGTGCCAGTAGTATAAACTTCCAAGAGACCCAGTACTTC.

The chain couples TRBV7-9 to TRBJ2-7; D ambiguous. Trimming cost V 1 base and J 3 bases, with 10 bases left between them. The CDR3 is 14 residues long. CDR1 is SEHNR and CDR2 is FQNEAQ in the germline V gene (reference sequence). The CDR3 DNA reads TGTGCCAGCAGCTTAGATATGCGGCTCTACGAGCAGTACTTC. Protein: CASSLDMRLYEQYF.

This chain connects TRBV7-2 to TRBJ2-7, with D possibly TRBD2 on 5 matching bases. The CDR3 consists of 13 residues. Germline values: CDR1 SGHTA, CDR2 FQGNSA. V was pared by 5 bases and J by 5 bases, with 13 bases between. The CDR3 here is CASSILRADEQYF. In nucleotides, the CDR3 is TGTGCCAGCAGCATCCTGCGGGCGGACGAGCAGTACTTC. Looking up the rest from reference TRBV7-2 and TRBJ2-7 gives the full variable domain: GAGVSQSPSNKVTEKGKDVELRCDPISGHTALYWYRQSLGQGLEFLIYFQGNSAPDKSGLPSDRFSAERTGGSVSTLTIQRTQQEDSAVYLCASSILRADEQYFGPGTRLTVT.

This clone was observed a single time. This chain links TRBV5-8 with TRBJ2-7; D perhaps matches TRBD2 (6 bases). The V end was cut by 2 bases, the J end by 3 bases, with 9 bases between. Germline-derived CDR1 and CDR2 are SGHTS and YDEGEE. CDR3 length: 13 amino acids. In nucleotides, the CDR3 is TGTGCCAGCAGCTTCGGGGGAAACTACGAGCAGTACTTC. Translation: CASSFGGNYEQYF.

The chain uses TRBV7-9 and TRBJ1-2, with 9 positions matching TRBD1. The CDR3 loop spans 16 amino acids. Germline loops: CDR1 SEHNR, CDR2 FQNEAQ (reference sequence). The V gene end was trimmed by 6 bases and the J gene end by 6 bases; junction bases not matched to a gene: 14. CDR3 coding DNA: TGTGCCAGCAGTAAGCCGGGGGACAGGGCAGTTCATGGCTACACCTTC. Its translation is CASSKPGDRAVHGYTF.

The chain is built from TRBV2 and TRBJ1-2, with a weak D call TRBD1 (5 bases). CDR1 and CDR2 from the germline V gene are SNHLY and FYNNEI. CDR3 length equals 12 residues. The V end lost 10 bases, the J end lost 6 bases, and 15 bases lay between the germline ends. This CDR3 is CAIPDTPHGYTF. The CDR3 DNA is TGTGCCATCCCGGACACACCGCATGGCTACACCTTC.

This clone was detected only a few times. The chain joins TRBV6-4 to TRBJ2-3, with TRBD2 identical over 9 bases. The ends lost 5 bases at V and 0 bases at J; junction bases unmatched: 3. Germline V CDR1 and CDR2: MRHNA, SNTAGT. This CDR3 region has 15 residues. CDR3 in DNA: TGTGCCAGCAGTCCTACTAGCGGGAGCACAGATACGCAGTATTTT. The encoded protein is CASSPTSGSTDTQYF.

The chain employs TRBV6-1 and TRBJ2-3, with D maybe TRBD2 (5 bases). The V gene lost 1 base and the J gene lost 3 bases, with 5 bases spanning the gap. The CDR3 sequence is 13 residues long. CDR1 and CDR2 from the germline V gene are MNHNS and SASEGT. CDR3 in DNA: TGTGCCAGCAGTGAAGGACTAACAGATACGCAGTATTTT. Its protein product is CASSEGLTDTQYF.

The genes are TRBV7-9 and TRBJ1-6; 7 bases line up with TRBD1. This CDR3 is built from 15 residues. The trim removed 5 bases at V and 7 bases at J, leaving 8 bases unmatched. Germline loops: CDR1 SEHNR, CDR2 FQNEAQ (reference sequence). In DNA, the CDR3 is TGTGCCAGCAGCCCTGAGGGGGCAGGGAATTCACCCCTCCACTTT. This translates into CASSPEGAGNSPLHF.

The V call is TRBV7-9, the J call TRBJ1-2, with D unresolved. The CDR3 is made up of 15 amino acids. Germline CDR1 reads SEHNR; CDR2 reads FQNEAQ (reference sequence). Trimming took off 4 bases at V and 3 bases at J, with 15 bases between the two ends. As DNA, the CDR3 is TGTGCCAGCAGCTCCACGTCGAGAGTTTACTATGGCTACACCTTC. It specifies CASSSTSRVYYGYTF.

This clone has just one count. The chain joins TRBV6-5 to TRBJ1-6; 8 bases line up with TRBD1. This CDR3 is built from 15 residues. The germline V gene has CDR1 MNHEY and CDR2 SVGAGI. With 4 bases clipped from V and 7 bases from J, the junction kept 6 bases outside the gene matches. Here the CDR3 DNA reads TGTGCCAGCAGTTCGCCGACAGGGGCAAATTCACCCCTCCACTTT. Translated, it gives CASSSPTGANSPLHF.

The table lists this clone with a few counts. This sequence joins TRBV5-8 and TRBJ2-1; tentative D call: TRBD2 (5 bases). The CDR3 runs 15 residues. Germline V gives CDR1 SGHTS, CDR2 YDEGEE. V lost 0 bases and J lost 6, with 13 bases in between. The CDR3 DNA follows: TGTGCCAGCAGCTTGGGTGTGAACGGAGGCAATGAGCAGTTCTTC. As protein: CASSLGVNGGNEQFF.

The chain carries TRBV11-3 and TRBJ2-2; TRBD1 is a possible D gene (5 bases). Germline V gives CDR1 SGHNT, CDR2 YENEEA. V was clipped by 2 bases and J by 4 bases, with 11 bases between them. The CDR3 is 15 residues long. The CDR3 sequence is CASSLRQGGTGELFF. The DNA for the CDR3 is TGTGCCAGCAGCTTACGGCAGGGTGGCACCGGGGAGCTGTTTTTT. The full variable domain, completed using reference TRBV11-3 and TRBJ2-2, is EAGVVQSPRYKIIEKKQPVAFWCNPISGHNTLYWYLQNLGQGPELLIRYENEEAVDDSQLPKDRFSAERLKGVDSTLKIQPAELGDSAVYLCASSLRQGGTGELFFGEGSRLTVL.

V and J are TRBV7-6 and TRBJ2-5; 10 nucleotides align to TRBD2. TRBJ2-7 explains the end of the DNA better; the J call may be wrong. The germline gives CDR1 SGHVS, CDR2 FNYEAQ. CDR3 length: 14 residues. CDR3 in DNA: TGTGCCAGCAGCTACACGACTAGCGGGTACGAGCAGTACTTC. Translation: CASSYTTSGYEQYF.